This T cell receptor (beta chain) was recovered during a study of T cell changes during pregnancy in multiple sclerosis. CDR3 length: 15 residues. Germline V CDR1 and CDR2: SGHTA, FQGNSA. Losses at the gene ends were 5 bases for V and 5 bases for J; bases not matched to a gene: 11. TCRdb keeps only in-frame clones here, not all; method: immunoSEQ multiplex PCR. The table records 59,000 or so clones, 92% of them present only once. The source of this sequence is a female donor in good health, enrolled as a control in a pregnancy study. This material consisted of peripheral blood, taken in the third trimester of pregnancy. The chain recombines TRBV7-2 with TRBJ1-2; 7 positions match TRBD1. CDR3 in DNA: TGTGCCAGCAGCAGGCCGGACAGGCCCACATATGGCTACACCTTC. Translation gives CASSRPDRPTYGYTF.